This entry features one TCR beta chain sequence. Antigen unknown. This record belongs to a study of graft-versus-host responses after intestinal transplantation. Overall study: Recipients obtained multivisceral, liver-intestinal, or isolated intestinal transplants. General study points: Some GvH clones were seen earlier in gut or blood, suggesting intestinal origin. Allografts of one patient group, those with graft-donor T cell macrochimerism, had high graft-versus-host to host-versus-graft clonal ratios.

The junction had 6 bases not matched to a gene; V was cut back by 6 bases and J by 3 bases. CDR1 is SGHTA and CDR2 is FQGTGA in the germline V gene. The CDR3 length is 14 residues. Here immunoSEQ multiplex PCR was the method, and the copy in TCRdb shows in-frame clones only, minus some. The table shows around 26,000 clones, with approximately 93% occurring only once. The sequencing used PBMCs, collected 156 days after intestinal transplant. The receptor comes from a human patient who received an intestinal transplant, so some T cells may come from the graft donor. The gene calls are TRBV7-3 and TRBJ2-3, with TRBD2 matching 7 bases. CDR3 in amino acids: CASSLIGGTDTQYF. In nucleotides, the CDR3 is TGTGCCAGCAGTCTCATCGGGGGGACAGATACGCAGTATTTT.